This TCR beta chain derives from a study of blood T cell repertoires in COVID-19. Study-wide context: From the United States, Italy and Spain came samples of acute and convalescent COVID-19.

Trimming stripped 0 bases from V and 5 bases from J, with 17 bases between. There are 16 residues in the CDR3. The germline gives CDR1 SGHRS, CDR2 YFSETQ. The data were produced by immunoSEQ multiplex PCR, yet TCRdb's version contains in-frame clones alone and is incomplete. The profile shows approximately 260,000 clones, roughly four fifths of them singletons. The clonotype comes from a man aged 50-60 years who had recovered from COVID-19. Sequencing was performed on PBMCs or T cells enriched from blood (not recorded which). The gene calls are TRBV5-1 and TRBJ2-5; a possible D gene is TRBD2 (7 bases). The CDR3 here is CASSLAPAGAGETQYF. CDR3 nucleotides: TGCGCCAGCAGCTTGGCCCCCGCGGGGGCAGGGGAGACCCAGTACTTC.